These 26 T cell receptor beta chains came from one sample sequenced in a study of beta chain features in type 1 diabetes. Expressed TCRB transcripts were sequenced after all isolated RNA was converted to cDNA. Produced via immunoSEQ multiplex PCR; TCRdb's table is partial and in-frame only. This table holds about 140,000 clones, around 7% found once. The sample comprised central memory CD4+ T cells from blood. These receptors were taken from a woman in her thirties in good health.

V usage is TRBV30 and J usage is TRBJ1-1; no definite D call. Germline CDR1 and CDR2: GTSNPN and SVGIG (reference sequence). The V and J ends lost 5 bases and 8 bases respectively, with 15 bases between them. CDR3 length: 12 amino acids. The CDR3 is CAWSKLATEAFF. CDR3 DNA sequence: TGTGCCTGGTCAAAGCTCGCCACCGAAGCTTTCTTT.

The chain uses TRBV19 and TRBJ2-6; D unclear. Germline V lookup: CDR1 LNHDA, CDR2 SQIVND (reference sequence). This CDR3 is built from 15 residues. Trimming cost V 3 bases and J 2 bases, with 8 bases left between them. The CDR3 loop is CASSMGRAGANVLTF. CDR3 coding DNA: TGTGCCAGTAGTATGGGCAGAGCTGGGGCCAACGTCCTGACTTTC.

This clone was seen a handful of times. The rearrangement joins TRBV29-1 to TRBJ2-5, with TRBD1 identical over 11 bases. This CDR3 has 13 residues. CDR1 and CDR2 from the germline V gene are SQVTM and ANQGSEA. The trim removed 7 bases at V and 7 bases at J, leaving 8 bases unmatched. CDR3 nucleotides: TGCAGCGGTGGACAGGGGGCGATTGGGACCCAGTACTTC. Translating gives CSGGQGAIGTQYF.

V is TRBV28 and J is TRBJ2-1; 8 nucleotides align to TRBD1. The germline gives CDR1 MDHEN, CDR2 SYDVKM. V was pared by 8 bases and J by 4 bases, with 10 bases of the junction left unmatched. The CDR3 runs 15 residues. CDR3 loop: CASGLQGAWYNEQFF. CDR3 nucleotide sequence: TGTGCCAGCGGACTCCAGGGGGCCTGGTACAATGAGCAGTTCTTC.

This clone was observed a few times. V gene TRBV27 combines with J gene TRBJ2-6; D gene unclear. Trimming removed 6 bases from V and 4 bases from J, with 16 bases in between. The CDR3 runs to 16 residues. CDR1 is MNHEY, CDR2 SMNVEV, per germline (reference sequence). The CDR3 DNA reads as TGTGCCAGCAGGATGACTCACGGGTCCGGGGCCAACGTCCTGACTTTC. Protein: CASRMTHGSGANVLTF.

This clone was counted a few times. The chain recombines TRBV5-3 with TRBJ2-1; D gene ambiguous. TRBV5-3 is filed as an ORF, its function uncertain. The CDR3 runs 15 residues. V dropped 6 bases and J dropped 12 bases, with 25 bases sitting between them. In DNA, the CDR3 is TGTGCCAGAATCCAAGCCTCATCGAAAACTCTTGGGCAGTTCTTC. It codes for CARIQASSKTLGQFF.

This clone has a handful of counts. V gene TRBV7-2 combines with J gene TRBJ1-1; TRBD1 is a possible D gene (5 bases). CDR3 size: 17 residues. V lost 5 bases, J lost 1 base, and 20 bases lay in between. Germline V gene data show CDR1 as SGHTA and CDR2 as FQGNSA. The CDR3 sequence: CASSPRGTGVGNTEAFF. The CDR3 nucleotides read TGTGCCAGCAGCCCTAGGGGTACGGGGGTGGGGAACACTGAAGCTTTCTTT.

J is TRBJ2-2 and V is TRBV13; 11 bases align to TRBD2. The germline gives CDR1 PRHDT, CDR2 FYEKMQ (reference sequence). This CDR3 is built from 18 residues. Trimming cost V 0 bases and J 6 bases; bases outside gene matches: 9. The CDR3 loop reads CASSLGTLLAGVSGELFF. The CDR3 nucleotides are TGTGCCAGCAGCTTAGGCACACTACTAGCGGGAGTCTCCGGGGAGCTGTTTTTT.

The chain couples TRBV5-1 to TRBJ2-2; 8 bases are shared with TRBD2. The CDR3 loop spans 15 amino acids. Germline V gene data show CDR1 as SGHRS and CDR2 as YFSETQ. V was pared by 3 bases and J by 4 bases, with 5 bases of the junction left unmatched. The CDR3 region is CASSSGLESTGELFF. CDR3 bases: TGCGCCAGCAGCTCGGGACTAGAGAGCACCGGGGAGCTGTTTTTT.

The table lists this clone with a few counts. The V and J genes are TRBV5-1 and TRBJ1-2, with 11 bases identical to TRBD1. The CDR3 covers 14 residues. Losses at the gene ends were 4 bases for V and 7 bases for J; bases not matched to a gene: 6. Germline V lookup: CDR1 SGHRS, CDR2 YFSETQ. DNA for the CDR3: TGCGCCAGCAGCGGCGGACAGGGGGCGTCTGGCTACACCTTC. Amino acid sequence: CASSGGQGASGYTF.

This clone was observed a few times. This chain uses TRBV7-2 with TRBJ2-1; 11 bases are shared with TRBD2. The V and J ends lost 5 bases and 9 bases, in that order; junction bases with no gene match: 15. CDR1 SGHTA and CDR2 FQGNSA come from the germline V gene. The CDR3 spans 17 residues. CDR3 sequence reads: CASSRGTSGYPAGEQFF. In nucleotides, the CDR3 is TGTGCCAGCAGCCGAGGGACTAGCGGTTATCCGGCCGGTGAGCAGTTCTTC.

This clone was counted many times. This sequence joins TRBV5-4 and TRBJ2-1; a weak D match, TRBD2 (7 bases). Trimming pared 4 bases from V and 6 bases from J, leaving 14 bases between. Germline CDR1 SGHNT, CDR2 YYREEE (reference sequence). This CDR3 spans 14 amino acids. This CDR3 is CASSPRGGANEQFF. The CDR3 coding sequence is TGTGCCAGCAGCCCGAGGGGGGGAGCCAATGAGCAGTTCTTC.

The J gene is TRBJ1-1, the V gene TRBV5-1; a weak D match, TRBD1 (6 bases). The CDR3 consists of 17 residues. Trimming stripped 3 bases from V and 8 bases from J, with 26 bases between. Germline V CDR1 and CDR2: SGHRS, YFSETQ. CDR3: CASSSLTGIGLIGEAFF. The DNA of the CDR3 is TGCGCCAGCAGCTCCTTAACAGGGATAGGCCTAATCGGCGAAGCTTTCTTT.

V gene TRBV18 combines with J gene TRBJ1-5; 7 bases are shared with TRBD1. V shed 4 bases, J shed 1 base, and the junction held 10 bases outside the gene matches. The germline V gene has CDR1 KGHSH and CDR2 LQKENI. The CDR3 extends over 17 amino acids. The CDR3 protein is CASSLKTGVWSNQPQHF. The CDR3 nucleotides are TGTGCCAGCTCACTAAAAACAGGGGTATGGAGCAATCAGCCCCAGCATTTT.

This clone was seen a handful of times. This chain joins TRBV28 and TRBJ1-5; 8 bases are shared with TRBD1. Germline V gene lookup returns CDR1 MDHEN and CDR2 SYDVKM. This CDR3 has 17 amino acids. With 6 bases clipped from V and 1 base from J, the junction kept 11 bases outside the gene matches. The CDR3 region has the DNA TGTGCCAGCAGGATTATTCAGGGGGCTGGAAGCAATCAGCCCCAGCATTTT. Protein product: CASRIIQGAGSNQPQHF.

This clone came up many times. This sequence joins TRBV2 and TRBJ2-7; D is perhaps TRBD1 (6 bases). With 7 bases removed from V and 12 bases from J, the gap between germline ends came to 19 bases. Germline-derived CDR1 and CDR2 are SNHLY and FYNNEI. This CDR3 is 12 amino acids long. CDR3 in amino acids: CASIPSDRPAYF. The CDR3 DNA is TGTGCCAGCATCCCGTCCGACAGGCCGGCGTACTTC.

The sample holds a few counts of this clone. The chain carries TRBV15 and TRBJ2-1; 11 bases fit TRBD2. The CDR3 sequence is 17 residues long. Germline-derived CDR1 and CDR2 are LNHNV and YYDKDF (reference sequence). V shed 3 bases and J 3 bases; nucleotides not matched to a gene: 7. CDR3 coding DNA: TGTGCCACCAGCAGGGGACTAGCGGAGGTCATCTACAATGAGCAGTTCTTC. Its protein product is CATSRGLAEVIYNEQFF.

This chain connects TRBV6-6 to TRBJ1-2; D ambiguous. Germline V gene lookup returns CDR1 MNHNY and CDR2 SVGAGI (reference sequence). The CDR3 sequence is 15 residues long. The V and J ends lost 4 bases and 3 bases respectively, with 15 bases between them. The CDR3 sequence: CASSFALENYYGYTF. In DNA, the CDR3 is TGTGCCAGCAGTTTCGCCCTTGAGAACTACTATGGCTACACCTTC.

This clone was counted a few times. The rearrangement links TRBV18 to TRBJ1-1, with no clear D. The germline CDR1 and CDR2 sequences are KGHSH and LQKENI. The CDR3 is 15 residues long. Trimming took 3 bases from V and 1 from J, leaving 12 bases between them. CDR3 sequence: CASSPRAVENTEAFF. CDR3 nucleotides: TGTGCCAGCTCACCTCGAGCGGTTGAGAACACTGAAGCTTTCTTT. Using reference TRBV18 and TRBJ1-1 for the parts outside the CDR3, the full variable domain is NAGVMQNPRHLVRRRGQEARLRCSPMKGHSHVYWYRQLPEEGLKFMVYLQKENIIDESGMPKERFSAEFPKEGPSILRIQQVVRGDSAAYFCASSPRAVENTEAFFGQGTRLTVV.

On this clone: The same CDR3 arises from other DNA sequences in this sample as well. The chain recombines TRBV18 with TRBJ2-7; 11 nucleotides line up with TRBD1. Germline V gene sequence: CDR1 KGHSH, CDR2 LQKENI. The trim removed 3 bases at V and 5 bases at J, leaving 6 bases unmatched. The length of the CDR3 is 15 residues. The CDR3 DNA follows: TGTGCCAGCTCACCTTCCGGACAGGGGGCAAACGAGCAGTACTTC. It is translated as CASSPSGQGANEQYF.

The chain employs TRBV4-3 and TRBJ2-7; 7 bases fit TRBD1. Germline CDR1 and CDR2: LGHNA and YSLEER. The CDR3 length is 18 residues. After removal of 2 bases from V and 2 bases from J, the junction contained 15 bases not matched to a gene. CDR3 nucleotides: TGCGCCAGCAGCCAATATCAAGGTAGACAGGGAGAGACCTACGAGCAGTACTTC. Translation gives CASSQYQGRQGETYEQYF.

For this clone: Additional DNA sequences in this sample encode the identical CDR3. This chain connects TRBV7-2 to TRBJ1-5, with D uncertain. Per germline, CDR1 SGHTA and CDR2 FQGNSA. Trimming shortened V by 1 base and J by 5 bases, and 6 bases separated the two germline ends. The CDR3 has 13 residues. CDR3 loop: CASSLDRYQPQHF. CDR3 in DNA: TGTGCCAGCAGCTTAGATCGGTATCAGCCCCAGCATTTT. The entire variable domain, with the rest obtained from reference TRBV7-2 and TRBJ1-5, is as follows: GAGVSQSPSNKVTEKGKDVELRCDPISGHTALYWYRQSLGQGLEFLIYFQGNSAPDKSGLPSDRFSAERTGGSVSTLTIQRTQQEDSAVYLCASSLDRYQPQHFGDGTRLSIL.

This clone has more than one count but fewer than ten. The J gene is TRBJ1-1, the V gene TRBV6-5; D unresolved. The V and J ends lost 6 bases and 5 bases respectively, with 7 bases between them. The CDR3 contains 11 residues. Germline V CDR1 and CDR2: MNHEY, SVGAGI. This CDR3 reads CASRRGTEAFF. In DNA, the CDR3 is TGTGCCAGCAGGAGAGGGACTGAAGCTTTCTTT.

The chain has TRBV5-4 and TRBJ2-1, with TRBD2 identical over 7 bases. CDR1 and CDR2 from the germline V gene are SGHNT and YYREEE (reference sequence). Trimming removed 4 bases from V and 5 bases from J; junction bases left unmatched: 6. The CDR3 runs to 14 residues. For the CDR3, the DNA is TGTGCCAGCAGCCCCCGGGACTACAACAATGAGCAGTTCTTC. It codes for CASSPRDYNNEQFF.

In this sample, this clone turned up a few times. The chain uses TRBV5-1 and TRBJ2-7; 7 bases align to TRBD1. Looked up from germline, CDR1 is SGHRS and CDR2 is YFSETQ. J gave up 3 bases and V 0 bases, and 3 bases lay outside the gene matches. This CDR3 spans 14 amino acids. CDR3 residues: CASSLAAGGYEQYF. The CDR3 region has the DNA TGCGCCAGCAGCTTGGCGGCAGGGGGCTACGAGCAGTACTTC.

The sample holds a few counts of this clone. The chain couples TRBV28 to TRBJ2-1, with D tentatively TRBD1 (6 bases). The CDR3 totals 15 residues. Germline V lookup: CDR1 MDHEN, CDR2 SYDVKM. Trimming removed 8 bases at V and 9 bases at J, with 23 bases between. CDR3 nucleotide sequence: TGTGCCAGCCGTACAGGGAGATTACTTGGTGGTGAGCAGTTCTTC. The encoded protein is CASRTGRLLGGEQFF. The full variable domain, with the rest looked up from reference TRBV28 and TRBJ2-1, is DVKVTQSSRYLVKRTGEKVFLECVQDMDHENMFWYRQDPGLGLRLIYFSYDVKMKEKGDIPEGYSVSREKKERFSLILESASTNQTSMYLCASRTGRLLGGEQFFGPGTRLTVL.